This is a list of T cell receptor beta chains from one sample in a study of human T cells and chemical hapten exposure. TCRdb ran MiXCR on the RACE reads and lists one entry per CDR3 protein. Among under 200,000 distinct CDR3 sequences listed, roughly 15% were seen once. Material: whole blood, obtained in connection with sensitization to the hapten diphenylcyclopropenone (DPC). The receptors here all came from a woman aged 25 to 39 with alopecia areata. Some clones in this sample may be carry-over from other donors' samples. The CDR3 runs from the conserved cysteine through the conserved F or W. Each record gives: CDR3 protein, clone size, V gene. Clone sizes are given selectively: once, few, many, or a class where the clone is expanded.

CDR3: CASTQELNTEAFF; size: -; V: TRBV3-1
CDR3: CASSHPIPTYF; size: few; V: TRBV7-3
CDR3: CASRTGLTDVVYGYTF; size: few; V: TRBV6-1
CDR3: CASSLAQGATNEKLFF; size: few; V: TRBV12-3/TRBV12-4
CDR3: CASSGGQAINQPQHF; size: few; V: TRBV6-1
CDR3: CASSLGQVSYEQYF; size: many; V: TRBV7-2
CDR3: CASSQERGGTETQYF; size: -; V: TRBV14
CDR3: CASSLAAAYEQYF; size: many; V: TRBV5-1
CDR3: CASKGVEGKTQYF; size: -; V: TRBV7-9
CDR3: CATSRDRSSYNSPLHF; size: few; V: TRBV15
CDR3: CASRTSFVTDTQYF; size: -; V: TRBV5-1